This TCR beta chain stems from a study of PD-L1 blockade in urothelial cancer. Study-level findings and limits: Tumor-associated blood clones were expanded more by durable-benefit patients at 3 weeks.

This clone was seen a few times. Its specificity is not known. Time point of the sample: peripheral blood 6 weeks after treatment start. Trimming removed 7 bases from V and 1 base from J; junction bases left unmatched: 12. Germline V CDR1 and CDR2: LNHDA, SQIVND (reference sequence). This CDR3 is built from 16 residues. The templates were synthetic TCR analogs, and they were spiked into each PCR. TCRdb keeps only in-frame clones here, not all; method: immunoSEQ multiplex PCR. The sample lists 29,000 or so clones; approximately 80% were seen once. This chain connects TRBV19 to TRBJ1-2, with TRBD1 matching 7 bases. This receptor was identified in a man aged 70 or older with urothelial cancer. This specimen consisted of PBMCs, obtained around atezolizumab (anti-PD-L1) treatment. In DNA, the CDR3 is TGTGCCAGTACAGTGGGACAGTGGTCCTTTAACTATGGCTACACCTTC. Translated, it gives CASTVGQWSFNYGYTF.